These 8 T cell receptor beta chains were sequenced from one sample in a study of read filtering for tumor transcriptome and immune sequencing. This library used roughly 370 ng RNA and molecular barcoded adaptors spanning alpha/delta and beta/gamma chains. A single record per CDR3 protein comes from TCRdb applying MiXCR to the reads. The sample has around 44,000 distinct CDR3 sequences, about an eighth seen once. Sequenced input: a population of CD138-negative cells sorted from bone marrow. The receptor set was obtained from a donor at least 40 years old with multiple myeloma.

There are many counts of this clonotype. The chain combines TRBV5-6 with TRBJ1-2, with 8 bases fitting TRBD1. V was clipped by 3 bases and J by 2 bases; unmatched bases: 3. The CDR3 length is 14 residues. Germline loops: CDR1 SGHDT, CDR2 YYEEEE. CDR3 in DNA: TGTGCCAGCAGCTCAGGGGGCGCGAACTATGGCTACACCTTC. Protein: CASSSGGANYGYTF.

There are many counts of this clonotype. The chain recombines TRBV5-1 with TRBJ2-7; D is unresolved. The CDR3 runs 11 residues. Deletions cut 4 bases from V and 3 bases from J, with 5 bases between. Germline V gene sequence: CDR1 SGHRS, CDR2 YFSETQ. CDR3: CASSQNYEQYF. The CDR3 bases are TGCGCCAGCAGCCAGAACTACGAGCAGTACTTC.

This clonotype was observed many times. The chain uses TRBV7-9 and TRBJ2-7, with a tentative D call TRBD1 (5 bases). The V end was cut by 2 bases, the J end by 2 bases, with 13 bases between. The germline V gene encodes CDR1 SEHNR and CDR2 FQNEAQ (reference sequence). The CDR3 length is 15 residues. The CDR3, as DNA: TGTGCCAGCAGCTTATTGGCAGGGAAAACCTACGAGCAGTACTTC. Residues: CASSLLAGKTYEQYF.

This clonotype has a count of ten or more. The rearrangement joins TRBV5-1 to TRBJ2-7, with no clear D. This CDR3 comprises 13 residues. Germline V CDR1 and CDR2: SGHRS, YFSETQ. Trimming took 1 base from V and 2 from J, leaving 7 bases between them. The CDR3 here is CASSLSRPYEQYF. CDR3 sequence (DNA): TGCGCCAGCAGCTTGAGTAGGCCCTACGAGCAGTACTTC. Drawing the rest from reference TRBV5-1 and TRBJ2-7, the complete variable domain is KAGVTQTPRYLIKTRGQQVTLSCSPISGHRSVSWYQQTPGQGLQFLFEYFSETQRNKGNFPGRFSGRQFSNSRSEMNVSTLELGDSALYLCASSLSRPYEQYFGPGTRLTVT.

This clonotype was seen ten or more times. The rearrangement joins TRBV7-9 to TRBJ2-7; no clear D gene. In germline, CDR1 is SEHNR, CDR2 FQNEAQ (reference sequence). This CDR3 comprises 12 residues. V dropped 5 bases and J dropped 3 bases, with 8 bases sitting between them. This CDR3 is CASSPSHYEQYF. The CDR3 coding sequence is TGTGCCAGCAGCCCGTCCCACTACGAGCAGTACTTC.

This clonotype was recorded at least ten times. CDR3 region: CATTGGPGELFF. The CDR3 region has the DNA TGTGCCACGACAGGGGGCCCCGGGGAGCTGTTTTTT. The chain has TRBV28 and TRBJ2-2; 10 nucleotides line up with TRBD1. The CDR3 is 12 residues long. Unmatched junction bases numbered 2, after V lost 10 bases and J lost 6 bases. Germline CDR1 MDHEN, CDR2 SYDVKM.

With regard to this clonotype: This clone may be a read error of a much larger clone one base away. The V gene is TRBV30, the J gene TRBJ2-6; no reliable D call. This CDR3 region has 14 residues. CDR1 is GTSNPN and CDR2 is SVGIG in the germline V gene (reference sequence). CDR3 DNA sequence: TGTGCCTGGACTCCCTCAACTGGGTCCAACGTCCTGACTTTC. Its translation: CAWTPSTGSNVLTF.

This clonotype was seen ten or more times. The chain couples TRBV7-2 to TRBJ2-3, with D uncertain. V was clipped by 1 base and J by 7 bases, with 9 bases between them. The CDR3 has 13 residues. Germline assignment: CDR1 SGHTA and CDR2 FQGNSA. The CDR3: CASSLGQVHTQYF. The CDR3 DNA follows: TGTGCCAGCAGCTTAGGGCAGGTCCATACGCAGTATTTT.